This T cell receptor beta chain appears in the sequencing data of a study of spatial heterogeneity in lung cancer. Study as a whole: Detected sequences consistently included more beta-chain ones than alpha-chain ones.

In regard to this clonotype: Its antigen is not identified.

Via MiXCR, TCRdb re-called the 5' RACE reads, giving one row per CDR3 protein. Among roughly 8,000 distinct CDR3 sequences listed, over 7.5% were seen once. Time point defined: sample taken at primary tumor resection. From tumor, nontumor lung or frozen PBMC, whole RNA was taken unsorted for sequencing. V was shortened by 6 bases and J by 0 bases, with 6 bases between the two germline ends. The CDR3 has 13 amino acids. Germline values: CDR1 MNHEY, CDR2 SVGAGI. General study findings and limits: Blood contained ubiquitous expanded tumor TCRs more at resection than at follow-up.

The rearrangement joins TRBV6-5 to TRBJ1-5; D is ambiguous. The TCR comes from a female donor with early-stage non-small cell lung cancer. Sequences were derived from PBMCs, sampled at surgery. Here the CDR3 reads CASRWDSNQPQHF. In DNA form, the CDR3 reads TGTGCCAGCAGATGGGATAGCAATCAGCCCCAGCATTTT.